The rows below give T cell receptor beta chains drawn from one sample of a study of shared clonotypes between healthy human individuals. Sequencing was performed with immunoSEQ multiplex PCR; in TCRdb, only in-frame clones are kept and a portion is missing. The sample lists about 2.2 million clones; roughly 93% were seen once. The specimen was naive CD8+ T cells from PBMCs. The receptor source for this set is a young man in good health. Some clones in this sample may be carry-over from other donors' samples. The CDR3 runs from the conserved cysteine through the conserved F or W. A D gene is named only where the DNA matches it firmly. Some rows mark clone size as missing; the rest say once, few, many or name a class of expanded clone.

D	V	size	J	DNA	CDR3
TRBD2	TRBV6-5	NA	TRBJ2-5	TGTGCCAGCAGTTTCCTAGCGGGAAAAGAGACCCAGTACTTC	CASSFLAGKETQYF
NA	TRBV18	once	TRBJ1-5	TGTGCCAGCTCACCACAGGGCCCGGTGAATCAGCCCCAGCATTTT	CASSPQGPVNQPQHF
NA	TRBV7-9	NA	TRBJ1-2	TGTGCCAGCAGCCCCGTATCGGGACCGGAATTCTATGGCTACACCTTC	CASSPVSGPEFYGYTF
NA	TRBV7-9	NA	TRBJ1-5	TGTGCCAGCAGCGATTATAGCAATCAGCCCCAGCATTTT	CASSDYSNQPQHF
NA	TRBV14	NA	TRBJ2-1	TGTGCCAGCAGCCTACCTTCCCGGGAAACTAGCTACAATGAGCAGTTCTTC	CASSLPSRETSYNEQFF
NA	TRBV7-9	NA	TRBJ2-5	TGTGCCAGCAGCCCAAGAGATCAGAAGCCAACCCAAGAGACCCAGTACTTC	CASSPRDQKPTQETQYF
NA	TRBV5-1	NA	TRBJ1-6	TGCGCCAGCGGATCCCCTTGGCAGCATAATTCACCCCTCCACTTT	CASGSPWQHNSPLHF
TRBD1	TRBV28	NA	TRBJ1-1	TGTGCCAGCAGTATACAGGGGATAATGAACACTGAAGCTTTCTTT	CASSIQGIMNTEAFF
NA	TRBV9	NA	TRBJ2-5	TGTGCCAGCAGCGTGGGGGGACTTCCTTTTGAGGAGACCCAGTACTTC	CASSVGGLPFEETQYF
TRBD1	TRBV28	NA	TRBJ2-5	TGTGCCAGCAGTTTAGGTACAGGGGGGTGGGAGACCCAGTACTTC	CASSLGTGGWETQYF
NA	TRBV11-3	NA	TRBJ1-1	TGTGCCAGCAGCTCGAGGGCGGACAGCCTTAGCCGCTCATTT	CASSSRADSLSRSF
TRBD1	TRBV28	NA	TRBJ2-4	TGTGCCAGCAGTCCCCCGGGACAGGTTGATCAGTACTTC	CASSPPGQVDQYF
TRBD2	TRBV5-5	NA	TRBJ2-1	TGTGCCAGCAGCTGGGACAGGGTTGTACTAGCGGGAGGGCCCCTCCGGTTCTTC	CASSWDRVVLAGGPLRFF
NA	TRBV25-1	NA	TRBJ1-3	TGTGCCAGCAGTCCTATCGCAGGTACTGGAAACACCATATATTTT	CASSPIAGTGNTIYF
TRBD1	TRBV7-9	NA	TRBJ1-6	TGTGCCAGCAGCTCCCTAGAGACAGGGGTGTATAATTCACCCCTCCACTTT	CASSSLETGVYNSPLHF
TRBD1	TRBV11-1	few	TRBJ2-1	TGTGCCAGCAGCAGTACGGACAGGGTTGTGGATGAGCAGTTCTTC	CASSSTDRVVDEQFF
NA	TRBV7-8	NA	TRBJ2-2	TGTGCCAGCAGCTCGATCGCCAGGGAGCTGTTTTTT	CASSSIARELFF
NA	TRBV7-9	NA	TRBJ2-2	TGTGCCAGCAGCACCCCGCGGGAAAGTATGACCGGGGAGCTGTTTTTT	CASSTPRESMTGELFF
TRBD2	TRBV28	few	TRBJ2-4	TGTGCCAGCAGTAAAGATGCTAGCGGACTAGCCAAAAACATTCAGTACTTC	CASSKDASGLAKNIQYF
NA	TRBV6-1	NA	TRBJ2-3	TGTGCCAGCAGCCCGACGACAGGAGTGGATACGCAGTATTTT	CASSPTTGVDTQYF
NA	TRBV11-2	NA	TRBJ2-5	TGTGCCAGCAGGGCGCCCTCCTCAGGCCCAGAGACCCAGTACTTC	CASRAPSSGPETQYF
TRBD1	TRBV27	NA	TRBJ2-4	TGTGCCAGCAGTCCCGGGTCGTGGGACAGGGTGACTTTAGCCAAAAACATTCAGTACTTC	CASSPGSWDRVTLAKNIQYF
NA	TRBV28	once	TRBJ1-2	TGTGCCAGCACCTTCGGGGAGAGCTATGGCTACACCTTC	CASTFGESYGYTF
NA	TRBV28	NA	TRBJ2-7	TGTGCCAGCACCCCGACAGGAAGCTCCTACGAGCAGTACTTC	CASTPTGSSYEQYF
TRBD1	TRBV9	NA	TRBJ1-2	TGTGCCAGCAGCGTAGGGACAGGGGCTACGGCGGGCTACACCTTC	CASSVGTGATAGYTF
NA	TRBV7-9	once	TRBJ2-5	TGTGCCAGCAGCGCGCACTTGGGGGAAGAGACCCAGTACTTC	CASSAHLGEETQYF
NA	TRBV28	few	TRBJ1-1	TGTGCCAGCAGTTTCCGGGGGCTCCGGAACACTGAAGCTTTCTTT	CASSFRGLRNTEAFF
NA	TRBV9	NA	TRBJ2-3	TGTGCCAGCAGCCCTGGGCAGGGGCTCACAGATACGCAGTATTTT	CASSPGQGLTDTQYF
TRBD1	TRBV19	NA	TRBJ1-1	TGTGCCAGTAGTTCTCGACAGGGGGACACTGAAGCTTTCTTT	CASSSRQGDTEAFF
NA	TRBV18	NA	TRBJ2-2	TGTGCCAGCTCACACGGACAGGGAGGGGACACCGGGGAGCTGTTTTTT	CASSHGQGGDTGELFF
TRBD2	TRBV10-3	NA	TRBJ2-5	TGTGCCATCGGATCGGCAGAGACAGCGGGAGTGGGGGAGACCCAGTACTTC	CAIGSAETAGVGETQYF
NA	TRBV27	NA	TRBJ1-1	TGTGCCAGCAGTTTGATACAGGGGAACACTGAAGCTTTCTTT	CASSLIQGNTEAFF
NA	TRBV7-2	NA	TRBJ2-3	TGTGCCAGCAGTCCCGAAAGGACTAGCACAGATACGCAGTATTTT	CASSPERTSTDTQYF
TRBD1	TRBV6-6	once	TRBJ1-1	TGTGCCAGCAGTTTCGAACAGGGGCGTATGTGGACTGAAGCTTTCTTT	CASSFEQGRMWTEAFF
TRBD2	TRBV15	NA	TRBJ2-2	TGTGCCACCAGCAGACCTACCACTAGCGGGGCGAACACCGGGGAGCTGTTTTTT	CATSRPTTSGANTGELFF
NA	TRBV5-1	once	TRBJ2-3	TGCGCCAGCAGCTTGGAGGTGGGCACAGATACGCAGTATTTT	CASSLEVGTDTQYF
TRBD2	TRBV15	NA	TRBJ2-1	TGTGCCACCGGTTCGCGGACTAGCGGGAGAAATGAGCAGTTCTTC	CATGSRTSGRNEQFF
NA	TRBV6-5	NA	TRBJ1-2	TGTGCCAGCAGTCGTACTGATAACTATGGCTACACCTTC	CASSRTDNYGYTF
NA	TRBV19	once	TRBJ2-2	TGTGCCAGTAGTTATCGGAACACCGGGGAGCTGTTTTTT	CASSYRNTGELFF
NA	TRBV9	once	TRBJ2-7	TGTGCCAGCAGCGTAGCTGTAGAGAACTACGAGCAGTACTTC	CASSVAVENYEQYF
TRBD1	TRBV6-6	NA	TRBJ2-1	TGTGCCAGCAGTTACACGGACAGGAGCTCCTACAATGAGCAGTTCTTC	CASSYTDRSSYNEQFF
NA	TRBV5-1	once	TRBJ1-1	TGCGCCAGCAGCTTGGATGTATCTGGGGCGCAGCAAGCTTTCTTT	CASSLDVSGAQQAFF
TRBD2	TRBV13	once	TRBJ2-1	TGTGCCAGCAGCTTGACTAGCGGGAGTTACAATGAGCAGTTCTTC	CASSLTSGSYNEQFF
NA	TRBV29-1	NA	TRBJ2-5	TGCAGCGTTGCCCCGGTAGGGACGCTTAAAGAGACCCAGTACTTC	CSVAPVGTLKETQYF